This T cell receptor (beta chain) is drawn from a study of shared clonotypes between healthy human individuals. General study results and limits: Clonotypes which were not shared had lower generation probabilities than clonotypes that all four donors shared. Sampling used blood alone; tissue repertoires probably differ.

The CDR3 totals 15 residues. V was pared by 0 bases and J by 4 bases, with 13 bases between. Germline CDR1 and CDR2: SGHRS and YFSETQ. Free of recent acute infections or vaccinations, the donors were healthy HIV-negative adults. Of note for this clone: Its specificity is not known.

Replicate PCRs run on sorted subsets employed around 200 ng DNA, approximately 30,000 T cell genomes. The table came from immunoSEQ multiplex PCR; TCRdb's copy has only in-frame clones and leaves some out. The table shows some 1.4 million clones, with roughly 96% occurring only once. Material: naive CD4+ T cells sorted from blood. Described subset: CD45RA+ positively selected. This sequence was found in a man aged 25 to 40 in good health. This sequence joins TRBV5-1 and TRBJ2-5, with D possibly being TRBD1 (5 bases). CDR3 DNA sequence: TGCGCCAGCAGCTTGGGCGGAAAGGGGATAGAGACCCAGTACTTC. This encodes CASSLGGKGIETQYF.